This is a list of T cell receptor beta chains from one sample in a study of blood T cell repertoires in COVID-19. Some clones are missing from TCRdb's copy, which holds only in-frame ones; the method was immunoSEQ multiplex PCR. The sample consists of about 170,000 clones, 80% to 90% of them appearing once. Sequenced: peripheral blood. The receptors here all came from a woman in her 70s who had recovered from COVID-19. CDR3s include the opening cysteine and the closing phenylalanine or tryptophan. Fields, in order: V gene, J gene, D gene, CDR3 protein. The D gene is left open where the match is weak.

>TRBV10-3|TRBJ1-6|.
CAISDVLRGSYNSPLHF
>TRBV6-5|TRBJ1-2|.
CASSYGTTGPLYGYTF
>TRBV19|TRBJ2-7|.
CASSPRRGGYEQYF
>TRBV7-3|TRBJ1-2|.
CASSSHRANYGYTF
>TRBV29-1|TRBJ2-5|TRBD2
CSVLGTSGSLSGETQYF
>TRBV3-1/TRBV3-2|TRBJ1-4|.
CASSRSGDEKLFF
>TRBV30|TRBJ1-2|.
CAWSVRGRGNYGYTF
>TRBV19|TRBJ1-2|TRBD1
CASSRITGGRDYGYTF
>TRBV5-4|TRBJ2-3|.
CASSYKQGTDTQYF
>TRBV5-1|TRBJ2-3|.
CASTLGGSTSTDTQYF
>TRBV11-2|TRBJ1-2|TRBD1
CASSSRTGRYGYTF
>TRBV5-4|TRBJ2-7|.
CASTPGGGGTYEQYF
>TRBV7-9|TRBJ2-2|.
CASSPNIGTPDTGELFF
>TRBV5-6|TRBJ2-1|TRBD1
CASRSEIRARGRNEQFF
>TRBV5-4|TRBJ1-1|.
CASSHGGGGNTEAFF
>TRBV7-3|TRBJ2-7|.
CASSLSSGAGDYEQYF
>TRBV5-4|TRBJ1-2|.
CASSLPGQEGYGYTF
>TRBV5-1|TRBJ1-2|.
CASSLATGSGYTF
>TRBV18|TRBJ1-1|.
CASSPAGNTEAFF
>TRBV18|TRBJ2-7|.
CASSPPVPWYF
>TRBV14|TRBJ1-5|.
CASSPGGGQPQHF
>TRBV5-1|TRBJ2-2|.
CASSPPGSGELFF
>TRBV5-6|TRBJ2-3|.
CASSSLSTDTQYF
>TRBV7-3|TRBJ2-5|TRBD2
CASSLTPTSVETQYF